This T cell receptor (beta chain) stems from a study of T cell changes during pregnancy in multiple sclerosis. Profiled with immunoSEQ multiplex PCR; TCRdb holds only in-frame clones, not every one. This table holds 30,000 to 40,000 clones, around 90% found once. CDR1 and CDR2 from the germline V gene are SEHNR and FQNEAQ (reference sequence). The CDR3 loop spans 15 amino acids. J gave up 3 bases and V 5 bases, and 6 bases lay outside the gene matches. This TCR came from a female donor with multiple sclerosis, enrolled in a pregnancy study. The V gene is TRBV7-9, the J gene TRBJ2-1, with 8 bases matching TRBD2. This sample comprised CD8+ T cells from peripheral blood mononuclear cells, obtained in the third trimester of pregnancy. The CDR3 DNA sequence: TGTGCCAGCAGCCCAAGCGGGGGTCACTACAATGAGCAGTTCTTC. It specifies CASSPSGGHYNEQFF.